This entry lists 28 T cell receptor beta chains sequenced from one sample in a study of blood T cell repertoires in COVID-19. Sequenced by immunoSEQ multiplex PCR; TCRdb stores in-frame clones only, minus some. The sample includes around 100,000 clones, 91% seen only once; the top ten take approximately 2%. Sequenced material: peripheral blood. These receptor sequences come from a man in his fifties with active COVID-19.

The rearrangement uses TRBV5-1 and TRBJ2-3; the match to TRBD1 covers 9 bases. The CDR3 length is 15 residues. Germline V lookup: CDR1 SGHRS, CDR2 YFSETQ. The J segment lost 4 bases and the V segment lost 0 bases, leaving 3 bases of the junction unmatched. CDR3 DNA sequence: TGCGCCAGCAGCTTGGGGGACAGGGCTGCAGATACGCAGTATTTT. Translating it yields CASSLGDRAADTQYF. Full variable domain (outside the CDR3, taken from reference TRBV5-1 and TRBJ2-3): KAGVTQTPRYLIKTRGQQVTLSCSPISGHRSVSWYQQTPGQGLQFLFEYFSETQRNKGNFPGRFSGRQFSNSRSEMNVSTLELGDSALYLCASSLGDRAADTQYFGPGTRLTVL.

V and J are TRBV4-1 and TRBJ2-5, with 9 positions matching TRBD2. CDR3 length equals 18 residues. V was pared by 0 bases and J by 5 bases, with 13 bases of the junction left unmatched. Germline CDR1 reads MGHRA; CDR2 reads YSYEKL. Here the CDR3 reads CASSQDLVASGAGETQYF. CDR3 DNA sequence: TGCGCCAGCAGCCAAGATCTTGTGGCTAGCGGGGCTGGGGAGACCCAGTACTTC.

The chain links TRBV21-1 to TRBJ2-7; TRBD2 was called by the table and not checked on the DNA. TRBV21-1 corresponds to a pseudogene. This CDR3 region has 16 residues. The CDR3 sequence is CASSSRGLAQLYEQYV. CDR3 nucleotides: TGTGCCAGCAGCTCCCGCGGGTTAGCCCAATTGTACGAGCAGTACGTC.

The rearrangement links TRBV5-3 to TRBJ2-1, with D perhaps matching TRBD1 (6 bases). TRBV5-3 carries the ORF label, with uncertain function. The V end was cut by 0 bases, the J end by 2 bases, with 9 bases between. CDR3 length equals 15 residues. CDR3 nucleotide sequence: TGTGCCAGAAGCTTGGGACAGGCCCCCTACAATGAGCAGTTCTTC. Translation: CARSLGQAPYNEQFF.

V is TRBV9 and J is TRBJ2-1, with D possibly being TRBD1 (6 bases). CDR3 length: 16 residues. The germline CDR1 and CDR2 sequences are SGDLS and YYNGEE. The V gene lost 0 bases and the J gene lost 3 bases, with 13 bases spanning the gap. The CDR3 loop reads CASSVVMGALYNEQFF. The CDR3 coding sequence is TGTGCCAGCAGCGTAGTGATGGGGGCCCTCTACAATGAGCAGTTCTTC. The full variable domain, rest sourced from reference TRBV9 and TRBJ2-1, is DSGVTQTPKHLITATGQRVTLRCSPRSGDLSVYWYQQSLDQGLQFLIQYYNGEERAKGNILERFSAQQFPDLHSELNLSSLELGDSALYFCASSVVMGALYNEQFFGPGTRLTVL.

The chain employs TRBV18 and TRBJ1-1; maybe TRBD1 (6 bases). The CDR3 sequence is 18 residues long. From germline, CDR1 is KGHSH and CDR2 LQKENI. The ends were cut back, 3 bases at V and 4 bases at J, with 24 bases in the middle. For the CDR3, the DNA is TGTGCCAGCTCACCCCAGAGGACGGCGGGGGCCGAAGGCACTGAAGCTTTCTTT. Protein product: CASSPQRTAGAEGTEAFF.

The chain recombines TRBV7-9 with TRBJ2-1; 11 positions agree with TRBD2. Trimming took 5 bases from V and 10 from J; bases not matched to a gene: 10. Germline assignment: CDR1 SEHNR and CDR2 FQNEAQ (reference sequence). There are 15 residues in the CDR3. CDR3 in DNA: TGTGCCAGCAGCGCACGGGCTAGCGGGGGGAACGAGCAGTTCTTC. Its translation is CASSARASGGNEQFF. Based on the CDR3 plus reference TRBV7-9 and TRBJ2-1, the full variable domain is DTGVSQNPRHKITKRGQNVTFRCDPISEHNRLYWYRQTLGQGPEFLTYFQNEAQLEKSRLLSDRFSAERPKGSFSTLEIQRTEQGDSAMYLCASSARASGGNEQFFGPGTRLTVL.

The V gene is TRBV5-1, the J gene TRBJ2-7; TRBD1 aligns across 7 bases. Trimming cost V 0 bases and J 0 bases; bases outside gene matches: 6. CDR1 is SGHRS and CDR2 is YFSETQ in the germline V gene. This CDR3 contains 16 residues. The CDR3: CASSLGPQGSSYEQYF. CDR3 nucleotide sequence: TGCGCCAGCAGCTTGGGGCCACAGGGGAGCTCCTACGAGCAGTACTTC.

The chain recombines TRBV7-3 with TRBJ2-1; TRBD2 aligns across 9 bases. V was pared by 5 bases and J by 9 bases, with 11 bases of the junction left unmatched. The CDR3 contains 15 residues. Germline loops: CDR1 SGHTA, CDR2 FQGTGA. CDR3 sequence reads: CASSPSGERGVEQFF. DNA for the CDR3: TGTGCCAGCAGCCCCTCGGGGGAGCGGGGGGTTGAGCAGTTCTTC.

The J gene is TRBJ1-1, the V gene TRBV29-1; D unclear. Germline V lookup: CDR1 SQVTM, CDR2 ANQGSEA. This CDR3 contains 12 residues. V lost 2 bases to trimming and J lost 1 base, with 5 bases between them. DNA of the CDR3: TGCAGCGTTGAAAGACAGAACACTGAAGCTTTCTTT. It translates to CSVERQNTEAFF.

The chain uses TRBV2 and TRBJ1-4; the match to TRBD1 covers 7 bases. From germline, CDR1 is SNHLY and CDR2 FYNNEI. The CDR3 is 13 residues long. The V and J ends lost 6 bases and 9 bases, in that order; junction bases with no gene match: 7. The CDR3 bases are TGTGCCAGCAGGGGGGACAGTTTTCAAAAACTGTTTTTT. Its translation: CASRGDSFQKLFF.

The genes are TRBV19 and TRBJ1-2, with TRBD1 matching 9 bases. This CDR3 has 16 amino acids. With 3 bases clipped from V and 4 bases from J, the junction kept 9 bases outside the gene matches. Germline values: CDR1 LNHDA, CDR2 SQIVND (reference sequence). CDR3 sequence: CASSMTWTGDSYGYTF. The CDR3 bases are TGTGCCAGTAGTATGACCTGGACAGGGGATAGCTATGGCTACACCTTC.

This clone was seen once. The gene calls are TRBV7-3 and TRBJ1-1; D perhaps matches TRBD1 (6 bases). CDR3 length: 20 residues. V lost 3 bases and J 7 bases, leaving 33 bases between the germline ends. Per the germline V gene, CDR1 is SGHTA and CDR2 is FQGTGA. The DNA for the CDR3 is TGTGCCAGCAGCTTGGGGCACCCGGGACAATACGTCCCAAAAGACGGTGAAGCTTTCTTT. It codes for CASSLGHPGQYVPKDGEAFF.

The chain is built from TRBV11-3 and TRBJ2-1; a possible D gene is TRBD2 (6 bases). The CDR3 is made up of 17 amino acids. The V end lost 1 base, the J end lost 4 bases, and 17 bases lay between the germline ends. CDR1 is SGHNT, CDR2 YENEEA, per germline. The CDR3 region has the DNA TGTGCCAGCAGCTTAGGGGACTCCAATTCCTATTACAATGAGCAGTTCTTC. Amino acids: CASSLGDSNSYYNEQFF.

The chain joins TRBV7-9 to TRBJ2-3, with D perhaps matching TRBD2 (5 bases). V lost 2 bases, J lost 2 bases, and 11 bases lay in between. Germline V CDR1 and CDR2: SEHNR, FQNEAQ (reference sequence). The length of the CDR3 is 15 residues. The CDR3 region is CASSLNSGNTDTQYF. CDR3 in DNA: TGTGCCAGCAGCTTAAACTCGGGAAACACAGATACGCAGTATTTT.

The gene calls are TRBV18 and TRBJ1-5; a weak D match, TRBD1 (6 bases). CDR1 and CDR2 (germline): KGHSH, LQKENI. CDR3 size: 15 residues. V was pared by 3 bases and J by 7 bases, with 16 bases between. CDR3 protein: CASSPLTGPRQPQHF. The DNA for the CDR3 is TGTGCCAGCTCACCCCTGACAGGACCAAGGCAGCCCCAGCATTTT.

With respect to this clone: Other DNA sequences in this specimen translate into the identical CDR3. The genes are TRBV24-1 and TRBJ2-3; tentative D call: TRBD2 (5 bases). The CDR3 sequence is 13 residues long. Germline V gives CDR1 KGHDR, CDR2 SFDVKD. Deletions cut 4 bases from V and 1 base from J, with 5 bases between. The CDR3 region has the DNA TGTGCCACCAGTGACGGGGGCACAGATACGCAGTATTTT. Amino acids: CATSDGGTDTQYF.

This chain connects TRBV5-1 to TRBJ1-4, with 7 bases that match TRBD1. CDR1 is SGHRS, CDR2 YFSETQ, per germline. The CDR3 is 14 amino acids. V shed 1 base and J 8 bases; nucleotides not matched to a gene: 5. The CDR3 DNA follows: TGCGCCAGCAGCTTGACAGGGGAATTGGAAAAACTGTTTTTT. It codes for CASSLTGELEKLFF.

The rearrangement joins TRBV25-1 to TRBJ1-2; TRBD1 might be the D (5 bases). V was pared by 1 base and J by 0 bases, with 9 bases between. The CDR3 spans 15 residues. CDR1 and CDR2 from the germline V gene are MGHDK and SYGVNS. CDR3 in amino acids: CASSESDRANYGYTF. CDR3 coding DNA: TGTGCCAGCAGTGAATCAGACAGAGCTAACTATGGCTACACCTTC.

J is TRBJ2-5 and V is TRBV6-1, with 10 nucleotides matching TRBD2. The germline CDR1 and CDR2 sequences are MNHNS and SASEGT. Losses at the gene ends were 2 bases for V and 5 bases for J; bases not matched to a gene: 8. CDR3 length: 16 residues. CDR3: CASSEQAGGPGETQYF. CDR3 in DNA: TGTGCCAGCAGTGAACAAGCGGGAGGGCCTGGGGAGACCCAGTACTTC.

The V and J genes are TRBV10-1 and TRBJ1-1; D might be TRBD1 (5 bases). This CDR3 has 13 amino acids. In germline, CDR1 is WNHNN, CDR2 SYGVQD (reference sequence). The V end lost 7 bases, the J end lost 1 base, and 10 bases lay between the germline ends. The DNA of the CDR3 is TGCGCCAGCATGTCAGGGCCGAACACTGAAGCTTTCTTT. This codes for CASMSGPNTEAFF.

The V call is TRBV7-9, the J call TRBJ1-3, with TRBD1 as a possible D gene (6 bases). The germline gives CDR1 SEHNR, CDR2 FQNEAQ (reference sequence). This CDR3 is 17 amino acids long. Deletions cut 0 bases from V and 0 bases from J, with 12 bases between. The CDR3 nucleotides are TGTGCCAGCAGCTTAGCGGGGGACATCGGCTCTGGAAACACCATATATTTT. Residues: CASSLAGDIGSGNTIYF. Full variable domain (rest looked up from reference TRBV7-9 and TRBJ1-3): DTGVSQNPRHKITKRGQNVTFRCDPISEHNRLYWYRQTLGQGPEFLTYFQNEAQLEKSRLLSDRFSAERPKGSFSTLEIQRTEQGDSAMYLCASSLAGDIGSGNTIYFGEGSWLTVV.

The rearrangement uses TRBV6-1 and TRBJ1-2; 9 nucleotides align to TRBD1. CDR3 size: 15 residues. V gave up 5 bases and J gave up 8 bases; unmatched junction bases: 12. Germline V gene sequence: CDR1 MNHNS, CDR2 SASEGT. The DNA of the CDR3 is TGTGCCAGCAGTTCATCGGGACAGGGAATTAAGGGCTACACCTTC. It is translated as CASSSSGQGIKGYTF.

The rearrangement joins TRBV14 to TRBJ2-7; the D is unclear. V was clipped by 1 base and J by 3 bases, with 10 bases between them. Germline V gene sequence: CDR1 SGHDN, CDR2 FVKESK. The CDR3 length is 14 residues. CDR3 in DNA: TGTGCCAGCAGCCAAGGGCGAGGTATCTACGAGCAGTACGTC. Translated, it gives CASSQGRGIYEQYV.

The V call is TRBV2, the J call TRBJ2-1; 8 bases align to TRBD2. The germline V gene encodes CDR1 SNHLY and CDR2 FYNNEI. This CDR3 spans 14 amino acids. J gave up 7 bases and V 6 bases, and 8 bases lay outside the gene matches. This CDR3 reads CASSVSGAANEQFF. CDR3 sequence (DNA): TGTGCCAGCAGCGTTAGCGGGGCGGCAAATGAGCAGTTCTTC. Together with reference TRBV2 and TRBJ2-1, the CDR3 gives the full variable domain: EPEVTQTPSHQVTQMGQEVILRCVPISNHLYFYWYRQILGQKVEFLVSFYNNEISEKSEIFDDQFSVERPDGSNFTLKIRSTKLEDSAMYFCASSVSGAANEQFFGPGTRLTVL.

This clone was recorded only once. The chain joins TRBV5-3 to TRBJ2-5, with 12 bases fitting TRBD1. TRBV5-3 is placed among ORFs of uncertain function. The CDR3 has 19 amino acids. The V and J ends lost 5 bases and 1 base, in that order; junction bases with no gene match: 15. The CDR3 is CARRLKGTGGKEFQETQYF. DNA of the CDR3: TGTGCCAGAAGACTAAAAGGGACAGGGGGCAAGGAATTCCAAGAGACCCAGTACTTC.

The J gene is TRBJ1-2, the V gene TRBV3-1 (or the pseudogene TRBV3-2), with TRBD1 as a possible D gene (5 bases). The V end was cut by 0 bases, the J end by 11 bases, with 13 bases between. The CDR3 loop spans 13 amino acids. Germline V gene lookup returns CDR1 LGHDT and CDR2 YNNKEL (reference sequence). CDR3 DNA sequence: TGTGCCAGCAGCCAAGATGAGATTGGGGGGTACACCTTC. Protein product: CASSQDEIGGYTF.

The chain's CDR3 is CASSLSRGASYNEQFF. The DNA for the CDR3 is TGCGCCAGCAGCTTGTCTCGGGGGGCATCGTACAATGAGCAGTTCTTC. The J gene is TRBJ2-1, the V gene TRBV5-1; maybe TRBD2 (7 bases). V lost 1 base, J lost 4 bases, and 15 bases lay in between. This CDR3 has 16 residues. Looked up from germline, CDR1 is SGHRS and CDR2 is YFSETQ.